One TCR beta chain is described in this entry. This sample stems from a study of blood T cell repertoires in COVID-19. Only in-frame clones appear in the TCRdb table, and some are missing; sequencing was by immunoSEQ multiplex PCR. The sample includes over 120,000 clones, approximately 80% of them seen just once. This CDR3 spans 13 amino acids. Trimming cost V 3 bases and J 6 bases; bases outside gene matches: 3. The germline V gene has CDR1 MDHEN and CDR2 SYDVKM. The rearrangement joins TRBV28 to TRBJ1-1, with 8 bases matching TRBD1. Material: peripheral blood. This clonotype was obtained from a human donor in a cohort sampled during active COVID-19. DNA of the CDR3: TGTGCCAGCAGTTTTCTGGACAGGGCTGAAGCTTTCTTT. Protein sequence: CASSFLDRAEAFF.